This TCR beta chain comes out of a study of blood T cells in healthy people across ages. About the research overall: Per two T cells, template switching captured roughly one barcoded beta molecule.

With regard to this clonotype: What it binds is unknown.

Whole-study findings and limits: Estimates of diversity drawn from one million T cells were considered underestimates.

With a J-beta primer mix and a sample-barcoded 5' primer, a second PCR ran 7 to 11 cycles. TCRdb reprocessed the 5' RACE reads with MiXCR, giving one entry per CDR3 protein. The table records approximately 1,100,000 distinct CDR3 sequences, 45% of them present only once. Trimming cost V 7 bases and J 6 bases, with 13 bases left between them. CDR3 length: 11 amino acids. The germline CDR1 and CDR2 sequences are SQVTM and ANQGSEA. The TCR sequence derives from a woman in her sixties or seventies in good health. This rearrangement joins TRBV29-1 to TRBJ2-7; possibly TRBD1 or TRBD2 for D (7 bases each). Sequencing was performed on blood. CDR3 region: CSARGGSEQYF. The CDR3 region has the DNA TGCAGCGCCAGGGGGGGGTCCGAGCAGTACTTC.